One and the same sample provided the 5 T cell receptor beta chains below, sequenced in a study of blood T cell repertoires in COVID-19. Assay: immunoSEQ multiplex PCR; the TCRdb copy retains only in-frame clones and omits some. The sample carries 250,000 or so clones, 86% recorded once. Sequenced sample: peripheral blood. These receptors were obtained from a woman aged 30 to 39 with active or convalescent COVID-19.

The chain links TRBV6-5 to TRBJ2-7; 8 nucleotides match TRBD2. CDR3 size: 12 residues. Germline loops: CDR1 MNHEY, CDR2 SVGAGI. The V and J ends lost 6 bases and 11 bases, in that order; junction bases with no gene match: 9. DNA for the CDR3: TGTGCCAGCAGCGGCCGGGGGGGAGAGGAGTACTTC. It translates to CASSGRGGEEYF.

This chain links TRBV2 with TRBJ1-2, with D possibly being TRBD1 (5 bases). This CDR3 has 15 residues. V was clipped by 7 bases and J by 4 bases, with 19 bases between them. Germline loops: CDR1 SNHLY, CDR2 FYNNEI. CDR3 amino acids: CASIPATATLYGYTF. CDR3 DNA: TGTGCCAGCATACCAGCGACAGCGACGCTCTATGGCTACACCTTC.

The V call is TRBV9, the J call TRBJ1-3; D possibly corresponds to TRBD1 (5 bases). This CDR3 region has 14 residues. Deletions cut 3 bases from V and 4 bases from J, with 11 bases between. Germline V gene sequence: CDR1 SGDLS, CDR2 YYNGEE. The CDR3 spells CASSAHRQGNTIYF. The CDR3 coding sequence is TGTGCCAGCAGCGCGCATCGACAGGGAAACACCATATATTTT.

In its sample, this clone was seen once. The J gene is TRBJ1-1, the V gene TRBV28, with D unresolved. Trimming shortened V by 3 bases and J by 3 bases, and 11 bases separated the two germline ends. Germline V gene sequence: CDR1 MDHEN, CDR2 SYDVKM. The CDR3 totals 14 residues. The CDR3 sequence: CASSFLRRDTEAFF. Written as DNA, the CDR3 is TGTGCCAGCAGTTTTCTACGGCGGGACACTGAAGCTTTCTTT.

The chain recombines TRBV14 with TRBJ2-1; TRBD1 matches 11 bases. V dropped 5 bases and J dropped 9; count of bases not matched to a gene: 3. The CDR3 length is 13 residues. Looked up from germline, CDR1 is SGHDN and CDR2 is FVKESK. CDR3 sequence: CASSVDRGPEQFF. CDR3 DNA: TGTGCCAGCAGCGTGGACAGGGGGCCTGAGCAGTTCTTC.